The clone carrying this T cell receptor beta chain showed up just a few times. This record belongs to a study of patients and donors after allogeneic stem cell transplantation. In germline, CDR1 is MDHEN, CDR2 SYDVKM. The CDR3 contains 12 residues. Trimming shortened V by 5 bases and J by 4 bases, and 8 bases separated the two germline ends. One entry per CDR3 protein, called by TCRdb with MiXCR from the RT-PCR reads. Here the sample spans roughly 250,000 distinct CDR3 sequences, 11% to 15% being singletons. This clonotype originated in a human donor who was either an allogeneic HSCT recipient or a stem cell or donor lymphocyte infusion donor (not recorded which). It is not recorded whose cells these are; they may come from a transplant donor. The source material was blood, either unsorted or a sorted T cell fraction (not recorded which). J is TRBJ1-2 and V is TRBV28; no definite D call. The chain's CDR3 is CASSQFSYGYTF. The CDR3, as DNA: TGTGCCAGCAGTCAGTTTAGCTATGGCTACACCTTC.